Each of the 8 T cell receptor beta chains below was sequenced from the same sample in a study of cytomegalovirus exposure and HLA in healthy donors. The primer mix had 60 Vbeta and 13 Jbeta primers. This table comes from immunoSEQ multiplex PCR, and its TCRdb copy is limited to in-frame clones, with some not included. The data show approximately 150,000 clones, with around 80% seen just once and about 4.5% held by the top ten. Sequencing was performed on PBMCs. Source of these receptors: a man in his forties or fifties in good health and CMV-seronegative.

Notes on this clone: At one end the junction does not follow the germline gene, possibly because of a read error. Other DNA sequences in the sample encode the same CDR3. The chain uses TRBV7-7 and TRBJ2-7; D call uncertain. This CDR3 comprises 13 residues. CDR1 and CDR2 (germline): SSHAT, FNYEAQ (reference sequence). The CDR3: CASSLGRSYEQYF. CDR3 coding DNA: TGTGCTAGCAGCTTGGGCCGCTCCTACGAGCAGTACTTC.

The V gene is TRBV4-1, the J gene TRBJ1-2; 8 bases map to TRBD1. Germline V gene data show CDR1 as MGHRA and CDR2 as YSYEKL. The CDR3 is 14 residues long. J gave up 6 bases and V 5 bases, and 8 bases lay outside the gene matches. The CDR3 is CASSTSQGADGYTF. The CDR3 nucleotides read TGCGCCAGCAGCACCTCCCAGGGGGCTGATGGCTACACCTTC.

The rearrangement uses TRBV5-5 and TRBJ1-2; TRBD1 is a possible D gene (6 bases). This CDR3 has 15 residues. Germline CDR1 and CDR2: SGHKS and YYEKEE (reference sequence). The V and J ends lost 1 base and 6 bases respectively, with 16 bases between them. CDR3 sequence reads: CASSLRGQSIDGYTF. In nucleotides, the CDR3 is TGTGCCAGCAGCTTGCGCGGACAGAGCATCGATGGCTACACCTTC.

The gene calls are TRBV2 and TRBJ1-6; 7 nucleotides match TRBD1. The junction had 6 bases not matched to a gene; V was cut back by 6 bases and J by 10 bases. Germline CDR1 is SNHLY and CDR2 is FYNNEI. The CDR3 contains 13 residues. The CDR3 sequence is CASRTGQSSPLHF. The CDR3 nucleotides read TGTGCCAGCAGGACGGGACAGAGCTCACCCCTCCACTTT.

The gene calls are TRBV11-2 and TRBJ2-1, with unresolved D. The CDR3 extends over 14 amino acids. Trimming left V 5 bases short and J 3 bases short, with 11 bases between. CDR1 is SGHAT and CDR2 is FQNNGV in the germline V gene. The CDR3 bases are TGTGCCAGCAGCCCCACCATCTACTACAATGAGCAGTTCTTC. It encodes CASSPTIYYNEQFF.

The V call is TRBV6-6, the J call TRBJ2-7, with TRBD1 matching over 9 bases. The CDR3 is made up of 13 amino acids. The junction had 8 bases not matched to a gene; V was cut back by 8 bases and J by 6 bases. CDR1 and CDR2 from the germline V gene are MNHNY and SVGAGI (reference sequence). CDR3 loop: CASLGTGIREQYF. CDR3 DNA: TGTGCCAGCCTTGGGACAGGGATACGCGAGCAGTACTTC.

The rearrangement joins TRBV6-1 to TRBJ2-3, with TRBD2 matching over 8 bases. Trimming took 6 bases from V and 4 from J; bases not matched to a gene: 6. Germline loops: CDR1 MNHNS, CDR2 SASEGT. CDR3 length: 14 residues. The CDR3 DNA sequence: TGTGCCAGCAGCCTCGGGACTAGGGCAGATACGCAGTATTTT. This encodes CASSLGTRADTQYF.

The V gene is TRBV9, the J gene TRBJ1-1; D perhaps matches TRBD1 (6 bases). V shed 4 bases and J shed 5 bases, with 18 bases lying between them. Germline lookup yields CDR1 SGDLS and CDR2 YYNGEE. The CDR3 covers 15 residues. The CDR3 region has the DNA TGTGCCAGCAGCCCTACGGACAGCTTAAGGACTGAAGCTTTCTTT. The encoded protein is CASSPTDSLRTEAFF.